This T cell receptor (beta chain) originates from a study of blood T cell repertoires in COVID-19. Germline V CDR1 and CDR2: LNHDA, SQIVND (reference sequence). Trimming at V came to 5 bases and at J to 2 bases, leaving 8 bases not matched to a gene. This CDR3 spans 16 amino acids. Under the authors' procedure: Amplifying reference gene primers gave estimates of nucleated cell counts. TCRdb's table, derived via immunoSEQ multiplex PCR, lists solely in-frame clones and lacks some. For V, J and clone size, that table is used; D and trimming come from the DNA. The table lists a few hundred thousand clones, roughly 91% of them singletons.

The chain combines TRBV19 with TRBJ2-3; 9 bases are shared with TRBD2. Sequenced material: peripheral blood. The sequence derives from a woman aged 25 to 39 with COVID-19, enrolled during active disease. Here the CDR3 reads CASSLGAGGLTDTQYF. The CDR3 nucleotides read TGTGCCAGTAGTTTAGGGGCGGGGGGGCTCACAGATACGCAGTATTTT.